This TCR beta chain was sequenced in a study of cytomegalovirus exposure and HLA in healthy donors. Researchers ran the PCR with 60 Vbeta and 13 Jbeta primers. The data were produced by immunoSEQ multiplex PCR, yet TCRdb's version contains in-frame clones alone and is incomplete. This repertoire comprises roughly 42,000 clones; its ten largest clones make up approximately 1.4%. CDR1 and CDR2 from the germline V gene are MNHEY and SVGAGI. The CDR3 spans 14 residues. V lost 6 bases and J lost 5; bases outside the gene matches: 5. V gene TRBV6-5 combines with J gene TRBJ2-5, with TRBD2 identical over 11 bases. This TCR derives from a man aged 30-40 years in good health and CMV-seronegative. Material for sequencing was PBMCs. The CDR3 nucleotides are TGTGCCAGCAGAAGGACTAGCGGGTGGGAGACCCAGTACTTC. The encoded protein is CASRRTSGWETQYF.